These T cell receptor beta chains were read from a single sample in a study of cytomegalovirus exposure and HLA in healthy donors. Data came from immunoSEQ multiplex PCR; TCRdb stores just in-frame clones and leaves some out. Of some 71,000 clones in the sample, roughly 76% were seen once. The sample comprised PBMCs. These receptors came from a man between 18 and 35 years old in good health and CMV-seronegative. The CDR3 runs from the conserved cysteine through the conserved F or W. A D gene is named only where the DNA matches it firmly. Rows may omit the clone size; those that give it use once, few, many or a size class.

NA | TRBJ1-2 | TRBV28 | NA | TGTGCCAGCAGTCCCCCGGGACTCCCCTATGGCTACACCTTC | CASSPPGLPYGYTF
NA | TRBJ2-3 | TRBV2 | NA | TGTGCCAGCAGGGAGGGGTTCACAGATACGCAGTATTTT | CASREGFTDTQYF
NA | TRBJ1-2 | TRBV19 | once | TGTGCCAGTAGTATAGGTGTCCGACAGACCTATGGCTACACCTTC | CASSIGVRQTYGYTF
NA | TRBJ2-7 | TRBV5-6 | NA | TGTGCCAGCAGCTCCCTTGCGGGGGCGCTGTGCGAGCAGTACTTC | CASSSLAGALCEQYF
TRBD1 | TRBJ1-3 | TRBV9 | NA | TGTGCCAGCAGCGCCCGGGACAGGGTATCAGACACCATATATTTT | CASSARDRVSDTIYF
TRBD1 | TRBJ2-4 | TRBV30 | NA | TGTGCCTGGAATTCCTTGTCAGGGGGCGCAGGGAACATTCAGTACTTC | CAWNSLSGGAGNIQYF
NA | TRBJ1-4 | TRBV6-5 | NA | TGTGCCAGCAGTAGACAGCGCTCTAATGAAAAACTGTTTTTT | CASSRQRSNEKLFF
TRBD1 | TRBJ1-1 | TRBV6-1 | NA | TGTGCCAGCAAACCCTCAGGGGGCAGATTTGAAGCTTTCTTT | CASKPSGGRFEAFF
NA | TRBJ2-5 | TRBV5-6 | NA | TGTGCCAGCAGCTACACCATCCAGGGGTCCCAAGAGACCCAGTACTTC | CASSYTIQGSQETQYF
NA | TRBJ1-1 | TRBV6-6 | NA | TGTGCCAGCAGTCTACAGGGGAACACTGAAGCTTTCTTT | CASSLQGNTEAFF
TRBD1 | TRBJ2-1 | TRBV5-8 | NA | TGTGCCAGCAGCTTGGGGGGACAGGGGAGTGAGCAGTTCTTC | CASSLGGQGSEQFF
TRBD2 | TRBJ2-1 | TRBV9 | medium-sized | TGTGCCAGCAGCGCGTTTAGCGGGGGGTACAATGAGCAGTTCTTC | CASSAFSGGYNEQFF
NA | TRBJ1-5 | TRBV5-1 | NA | TGCGCCAGCAGCCAAGCAGGGAATCAGCCCCAGCATTTT | CASSQAGNQPQHF
NA | TRBJ2-2 | TRBV6-5 | NA | TGTGCCAGCAGATCCGACAGGCGCGGTCGTCTGTTTTTT | CASRSDRRGRLFF
TRBD1 | TRBJ1-4 | TRBV7-9 | NA | TGTGCCAGCAGTCCAGCGACAGGGGGCTTTCCATCAACTAATGAAAAACTGTTTTTT | CASSPATGGFPSTNEKLFF
TRBD1 | TRBJ2-5 | TRBV19 | NA | TGTGCCAGTAGCTCGACAGGGCAAGAGACCCAGTACTTC | CASSSTGQETQYF
TRBD1 | TRBJ1-6 | TRBV6-1 | NA | TGTGCCAGCAGTGGGGGGACAGGCGGTTCCTATAATTCACCCCTCCACTTT | CASSGGTGGSYNSPLHF
NA | TRBJ1-2 | TRBV30 | once | TGTGCCTGGAGTGTAAGCCAGGGGCATGGCTACACCTTC | CAWSVSQGHGYTF
TRBD1 | TRBJ1-1 | TRBV19 | once | TGTGCCAGTAGTATGGTCAGGGCAGGGGGCACTGAAGCTTTCTTT | CASSMVRAGGTEAFF
TRBD2 | TRBJ2-5 | TRBV5-1 | NA | TGCGCCAGCAGCGCTTACGGACTAGACAAAGAGACCCAGTACTTC | CASSAYGLDKETQYF
NA | TRBJ2-1 | TRBV15 | NA | TGTGCCACCAGCAGAGAGGGGGGGGGCTTCAATGAGCAGTTCTTC | CATSREGGGFNEQFF
NA | TRBJ1-1 | TRBV15 | NA | TGTGCCACCAGCAGAGGCGGAGCGAACAAAGCTTTCTTT | CATSRGGANKAFF
NA | TRBJ1-2 | TRBV4-2 | few | TGTGCCAGCAGCCAAGTACAGGGTGCTGGCTACACCTTC | CASSQVQGAGYTF
NA | TRBJ2-5 | TRBV19 | NA | TGTGCCAGTAGTATTAATGGAGTAAACCAAGAGACCCAGTACTTC | CASSINGVNQETQYF
NA | TRBJ2-1 | TRBV29-1 | NA | TGCAGCGTTTCCCCTAGTTCAGGGTTAGGTGAGCAGTTCTTC | CSVSPSSGLGEQFF
TRBD1 | TRBJ1-1 | TRBV28 | NA | TGTGCCAGCAGTAGACAGGGGGCGGCCCCTGAAGCTTTCTTT | CASSRQGAAPEAFF
NA | TRBJ2-1 | TRBV7-8 | NA | TGTGCCAGCAGCTCAAACCTAGGGGGTGAGCAGTTCTTC | CASSSNLGGEQFF
NA | TRBJ1-1 | TRBV6-6 | NA | TGTGCCATTTCCCCGTCAGGGGTTGGTGAAGCTTTCTTT | CAISPSGVGEAFF
TRBD2 | TRBJ2-2 | TRBV9 | few | TGTGCCAGCACGCCTAGCGGGGGGGCCTCCGGGGAGCTGTTTTTT | CASTPSGGASGELFF
NA | TRBJ2-3 | TRBV2 | NA | TGTGCCAGCAGTGTGATCAGGAACACAGATACGCAGTATTTT | CASSVIRNTDTQYF
TRBD1 | TRBJ2-3 | TRBV9 | NA | TGTGCCAGCAGCGCGAGCTCGGACAGGGGGGATACGCAGTATTTT | CASSASSDRGDTQYF
TRBD2 | TRBJ2-2 | TRBV5-1 | NA | TGCGCCAGCTATAGCGGGGGGAACACCGGGGAGCTGTTTTTT | CASYSGGNTGELFF
TRBD1 | TRBJ1-6 | TRBV27 | NA | TGTGCCAGCAGTTCCCGGAGGAGGGGACAGTTCAATTCACCCCTCCACTTT | CASSSRRRGQFNSPLHF
TRBD1 | TRBJ2-2 | TRBV10-3 | once | TGTGCCATCAGAGGACAGGGTGACACCGGGGAGCTGTTTTTT | CAIRGQGDTGELFF
TRBD1 | TRBJ1-2 | TRBV10-3 | NA | TGTGCCATCAGCCGAGAAGGGGGCGGCTACACCTTC | CAISREGGGYTF
TRBD2 | TRBJ2-1 | TRBV10-2 | NA | TGCGCCAGCAGTGAAAAGCGGGGGGGCCGGGGTGAGCAGTTCTTC | CASSEKRGGRGEQFF
TRBD2 | TRBJ2-7 | TRBV6-1 | few | TGTGCCAGCAGTGAACTAGCGGGGGGGTCCTACGAGCAGTACTTC | CASSELAGGSYEQYF
TRBD1 | TRBJ2-7 | TRBV11-2 | NA | TGTGCCAGCAGCCCAGGGGGCTCACACTCCGAGCAGTACTTC | CASSPGGSHSEQYF
NA | TRBJ2-1 | TRBV23-1 | NA | TGCGCCAGCAGTCAAAGGGAACCTAAACAGGGAAATGAGCAGTTCTTC | CASSQREPKQGNEQFF
NA | TRBJ2-3 | TRBV2 | NA | TGTGCCAGCAGTGTAATGTCAGATACGCAGTATTTT | CASSVMSDTQYF
TRBD1 | TRBJ1-1 | TRBV7-2 | NA | TGTGCCAGCAGCCCCCGGACAGGGGCAAACACTGAAGCTTTCTTT | CASSPRTGANTEAFF
TRBD1 | TRBJ2-5 | TRBV5-5 | NA | TGTGCCAGCAGCTCGACAGGGGGCGGGGAGACCCAGTACTTC | CASSSTGGGETQYF
NA | TRBJ2-1 | TRBV7-6 | few | TGTGCCAGCAGCTTAGTCTCTAATGAGCAGTTCTTC | CASSLVSNEQFF
NA | TRBJ2-5 | TRBV18 | once | TGTGCCAGCTCACCCGTCCAAGAGACCCAGTACTTC | CASSPVQETQYF
NA | TRBJ1-3 | TRBV7-7 | NA | TGTGCCAGCAGCCGGTCCTTCGGCTCTGGAAACACCATATATTTT | CASSRSFGSGNTIYF
TRBD2 | TRBJ2-3 | TRBV6-5 | NA | TGTGCCAGCAGTTACTCCTCTAGCGGGGGGGTGAATACGCAGTATTTT | CASSYSSSGGVNTQYF
NA | TRBJ2-4 | TRBV2 | NA | TGTGCCAGCAGGCCGGGGTTGGGAGGGGGGCTGAACATTCAGTACTTC | CASRPGLGGGLNIQYF
TRBD1 | TRBJ2-6 | TRBV7-2 | NA | TGTGCCAGCAAGAACCCGGGACAGGGCGCATCTGGGGCCAACGTCCTGACTTTC | CASKNPGQGASGANVLTF
NA | TRBJ1-2 | TRBV6-1 | NA | TGTGCCAGCAGTCACTCCTCGGAGGTCTATGGCTACACCTTC | CASSHSSEVYGYTF
NA | TRBJ2-4 | TRBV2 | NA | TGTGCCAGCAGCGGGTCCCAGGGGCTCAAAAACATTCAGTACTTC | CASSGSQGLKNIQYF
NA | TRBJ2-1 | TRBV6-1 | once | TGTGCCAGCAGACGTCCGGGGAACTCCTACAATGAGCAGTTCTTC | CASRRPGNSYNEQFF
TRBD1 | TRBJ2-5 | TRBV5-1 | NA | TGCGCCAGCAGCTTGAACCCGGGACAGGGGCAAGAGACCCAGTACTTC | CASSLNPGQGQETQYF
NA | TRBJ1-1 | TRBV5-5 | few | TGTGCCAGCAGCTATGCGGGGGGGAGGAACACTGAAGCTTTCTTT | CASSYAGGRNTEAFF
TRBD1 | TRBJ1-5 | TRBV19 | NA | TGTGCCAGTAGTCCTTTACAGGGGGACAATCAGCCCCAGCATTTT | CASSPLQGDNQPQHF
NA | TRBJ1-4 | TRBV5-4 | once | TGTGCCAGCAGCTTGGAAGCAGGGCATGAAAAACTGTTTTTT | CASSLEAGHEKLFF
NA | TRBJ2-3 | TRBV19 | NA | TGTGCCAGTAGTACGTACCTGGGGGGAGGTGCAGATACGCAGTATTTT | CASSTYLGGGADTQYF
NA | TRBJ2-3 | TRBV19 | NA | TGTGCCAGTAGTACGAGACAGGGCACAGATACGCAGTATTTT | CASSTRQGTDTQYF